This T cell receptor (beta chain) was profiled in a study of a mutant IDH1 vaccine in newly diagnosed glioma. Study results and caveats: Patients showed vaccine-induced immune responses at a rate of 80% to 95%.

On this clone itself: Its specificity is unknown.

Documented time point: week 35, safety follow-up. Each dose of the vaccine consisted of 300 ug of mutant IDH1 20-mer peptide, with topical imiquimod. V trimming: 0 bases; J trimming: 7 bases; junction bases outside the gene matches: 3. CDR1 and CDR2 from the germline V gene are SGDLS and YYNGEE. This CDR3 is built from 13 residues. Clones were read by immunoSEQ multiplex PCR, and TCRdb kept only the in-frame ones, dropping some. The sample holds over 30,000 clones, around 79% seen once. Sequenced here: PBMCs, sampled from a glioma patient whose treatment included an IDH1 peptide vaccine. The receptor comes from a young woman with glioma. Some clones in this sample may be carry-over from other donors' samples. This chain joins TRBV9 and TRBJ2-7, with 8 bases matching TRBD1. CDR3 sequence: CASSVATGGEQYF. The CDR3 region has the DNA TGTGCCAGCAGCGTAGCTACAGGGGGAGAGCAGTACTTC.